This entry lists 14 T cell receptor gamma chains sequenced from one sample in a study of gamma delta lymphoproliferative disorders and STAT genes. Genomic DNA from isolated PBMCs served as the sequencing template. TCRdb called clones anew from the multiplex PCR reads with CATT. The sample has more than 1,500 gamma-chain clones; about 10% are singletons. Sequenced material: blood. These receptors were obtained from a human donor in good health.

This clone qualifies as medium-sized. V is TRGV2 and J is TRGJ1 or TRGJ2. Here the J gene was assigned by germline matching of the DNA, as TCRdb has none. The CDR3 runs 13 residues. Germline V CDR1 and CDR2: EGSNGY, YDSYNSKV. After removal of 0 bases from V and 5 bases from J, the junction contained 4 bases not matched to a gene. The CDR3 region is CATWDGHNYKKLF. The DNA of the CDR3 is TGTGCCACCTGGGACGGGCATAATTATAAGAAACTCTTT.

This clone is deemed medium-sized. This sequence joins TRGV8 and TRGJP1. TCRdb offers no J gene call, so here the DNA was matched to germline to obtain one. This CDR3 has 15 residues. CDR1 and CDR2 from the germline V gene are VENAVY and YDSYNSRV. With V trimmed by 3 bases and J by 2 bases, 6 bases remained unmatched. In DNA, the CDR3 is TGTGCCACCTGGGATCGTTGGACCACTGGTTGGTTCAAGATATTT. Protein product: CATWDRWTTGWFKIF.

Judged by abundance, this clone is medium-sized. The V and J genes are TRGV4 and TRGJ1 or TRGJ2. No J gene is reported in TCRdb; it was inferred here by comparing the DNA with germline. The V gene end was trimmed by 10 bases and the J gene end by 8 bases; junction bases not matched to a gene: 11. This CDR3 is 11 amino acids long. The germline V gene encodes CDR1 EGSTGY and CDR2 YDSYTSSV. The CDR3 DNA is TGTGCCACACGGGTGGGTAATAAGAAACTCTTT. Protein sequence: CATRVGNKKLF.

This clone is labeled medium-sized. The gene calls are TRGV3 and TRGJ1 or TRGJ2. Matching the DNA to germline supplied the J gene, which TCRdb does not give. V was clipped by 8 bases and J by 1 base; unmatched bases: 5. CDR1 is VTNTFY, CDR2 YDVSTARD, per germline (reference sequence). This CDR3 contains 12 residues. CDR3 bases: TGTGCCACCTACGATAATTATTATAAGAAACTCTTT. It is translated as CATYDNYYKKLF.

V is TRGV2 and J is TRGJP2. No J gene was available from TCRdb, and it was assigned here by a germline match of the DNA. The CDR3 is 14 amino acids. CDR1 EGSNGY and CDR2 YDSYNSKV come from the germline V gene. With V trimmed by 6 bases and J by 5 bases, 9 bases remained unmatched. The chain's CDR3 is CATWTGRSDWIKTF. CDR3 sequence (DNA): TGTGCCACCTGGACGGGCAGAAGTGATTGGATCAAGACGTTT.

This clone is medium-sized by share. V is TRGV8 and J is TRGJ1 or TRGJ2. The J gene is not listed in TCRdb, so it was assigned here from a DNA match to germline. The germline V gene has CDR1 VENAVY and CDR2 YDSYNSRV. V dropped 0 bases and J dropped 6; count of bases not matched to a gene: 2. The CDR3 runs 12 residues. The CDR3 loop is CATWDRLYKKLF. The CDR3 bases are TGTGCCACCTGGGATAGGCTTTATAAGAAACTCTTT.

This clone is categorized as medium-sized. The rearrangement uses TRGV10 and TRGJ1 or TRGJ2. In the absence of a J gene in TCRdb, the DNA was matched to germline to assign it here. TRGV10 is labeled an ORF, and its function is uncertain. The CDR3 runs to 11 residues. V dropped 8 bases and J dropped 1; count of bases not matched to a gene: 0. The CDR3 is CAAWNYYKKLF. The CDR3 nucleotides read TGTGCTGCGTGGAATTATTATAAGAAACTCTTT.

This clone is medium-sized in the sample. The rearrangement uses TRGV2 and TRGJ1 or TRGJ2. TCRdb lists no J gene, so it was determined here by aligning the DNA to germline. Trimming took 0 bases from V and 3 from J; bases not matched to a gene: 5. The CDR3 is 14 amino acids. The germline CDR1 and CDR2 sequences are EGSNGY and YDSYNSKV. The chain's CDR3 is CATWDGLIYYKKLF. The CDR3 DNA is TGTGCCACCTGGGACGGGCTAATTTATTATAAGAAACTCTTT.

This clone is medium-sized by share. This sequence joins TRGV3 and TRGJ1 or TRGJ2. No J gene is reported in TCRdb; it was inferred here by comparing the DNA with germline. J gave up 1 base and V 0 bases, and 6 bases lay outside the gene matches. This CDR3 is built from 15 residues. The germline V gene has CDR1 VTNTFY and CDR2 YDVSTARD (reference sequence). The CDR3 here is CATWDRPVNYYKKLF. The CDR3 DNA follows: TGTGCCACCTGGGACAGGCCGGTAAATTATTATAAGAAACTCTTT.

In this sample, this clone turned up many times. The same CDR3 can be traced to other DNA sequences in this sample. For the V gene the call is TRGV2; the J gene has no call. The CDR3 loop spans 10 amino acids. Germline CDR1 is EGSNGY and CDR2 is YDSYNSKV. Written as DNA, the CDR3 is TGTGCCACCTGGGACCATAAGAAACTTTTT. Translating it yields CATWDHKKLF.

This clone is labeled medium-sized (0.01 to 0.1%). Distinct nucleotide sequences in the sample also encode this CDR3. The V call is TRGV9, the J call TRGJ1 or TRGJ2. The J gene, left out of TCRdb, was set here by checking the DNA against germline. The CDR3 sequence is 9 residues long. With 0 bases clipped from V and 13 bases from J, the junction kept 0 bases outside the gene matches. Per the germline V gene, CDR1 is GITISATS and CDR2 is ISYDGTV (reference sequence). CDR3 loop: CALWEVKLF. CDR3 DNA: TGTGCCTTGTGGGAGGTGAAACTCTTT.

The rearrangement links TRGV8 to TRGJ1 or TRGJ2. Because TCRdb records no J gene, it was assigned here through a match of the DNA to germline. This CDR3 comprises 12 residues. The germline CDR1 and CDR2 sequences are VENAVY and YDSYNSRV. Trimming cost V 6 bases and J 2 bases; bases outside gene matches: 4. The CDR3 region has the DNA TGTGCCACCTGGTTCCATTATTATAAGAAACTCTTT. It specifies CATWFHYYKKLF.

This clone ranks as medium-sized (0.01 to 0.1%). The chain uses TRGV2 and TRGJP2. The J gene is not listed in TCRdb, so it was assigned here from a DNA match to germline. From germline, CDR1 is EGSNGY and CDR2 YDSYNSKV. V gave up 0 bases and J gave up 7 bases; unmatched junction bases: 8. The length of the CDR3 is 15 residues. CDR3 protein: CATWDGPGDDWIKTF. The CDR3 DNA sequence: TGTGCCACCTGGGACGGGCCTGGGGATGATTGGATCAAGACGTTT.

Judged by abundance, this clone is large. This chain links TRGV3 with TRGJP2. Here the J gene came from matching the DNA to germline, since TCRdb omits it. Germline CDR1 is VTNTFY and CDR2 is YDVSTARD (reference sequence). The CDR3 runs 13 residues. The ends lost 0 bases at V and 9 bases at J; junction bases unmatched: 4. The CDR3 coding sequence is TGTGCCACCTGGGACAGGTCTCATTGGATCAAGACGTTT. Translation: CATWDRSHWIKTF.